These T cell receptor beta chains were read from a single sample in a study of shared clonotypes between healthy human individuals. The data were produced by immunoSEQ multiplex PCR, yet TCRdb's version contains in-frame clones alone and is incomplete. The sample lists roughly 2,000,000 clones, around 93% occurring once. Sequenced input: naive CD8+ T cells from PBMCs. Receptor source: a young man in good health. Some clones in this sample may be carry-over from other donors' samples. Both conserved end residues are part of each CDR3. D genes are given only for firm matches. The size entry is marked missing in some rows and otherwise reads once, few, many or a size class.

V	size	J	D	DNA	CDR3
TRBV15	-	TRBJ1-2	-	TGTGCCACCAGCAGCGACACAGTTTATGGCTACACCTTC	CATSSDTVYGYTF
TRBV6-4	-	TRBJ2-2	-	TGTGCCAGCAGTTCCACAGGGATGGCGAACACCGGGGAGCTGTTTTTT	CASSSTGMANTGELFF
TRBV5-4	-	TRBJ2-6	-	TGTGCCAGCAGCTTAGGAAAGAGTCAAGCCGACTCTGGGGCCAACGTCCTGACTTTC	CASSLGKSQADSGANVLTF
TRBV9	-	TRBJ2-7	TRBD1	TGTGCCAGCAGCGCGACATGGGACAGTAGGTTGGACGAGCAGTACTTC	CASSATWDSRLDEQYF
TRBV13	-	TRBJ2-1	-	TGTGCCAGCAGCTTAGGTTCTGCACTGAGGGGAAATGAGCAGTTCTTC	CASSLGSALRGNEQFF
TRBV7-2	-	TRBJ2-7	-	TGTGCCAGCAGCTTAGCCCGGCGGGAAGAGGGGTACGAGCAGTACTTC	CASSLARREEGYEQYF
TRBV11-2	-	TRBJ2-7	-	TGTGCCAGCAGCTTCGGGGGCTCCTACGAGCAGTACTTC	CASSFGGSYEQYF
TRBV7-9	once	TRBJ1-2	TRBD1	TGTGCCAGCAGCCCGGACAGGGTGGATGGCTACACCTTC	CASSPDRVDGYTF
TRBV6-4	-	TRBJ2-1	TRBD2	TGTGCCAGCAGTCCTTGGGAGGGCCCCTACAATGGGCAGTTCTTC	CASSPWEGPYNGQFF
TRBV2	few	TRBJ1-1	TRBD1	TGTGCCGGACAGGGCATGAGGACTGAAGCTTTCTTT	CAGQGMRTEAFF
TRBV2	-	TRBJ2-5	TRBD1	TGTGCCAGCAGCCAGGGGGTAGGGGAGACCCAGTACTTC	CASSQGVGETQYF
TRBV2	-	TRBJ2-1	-	TGTGCCAGCAGAGTGTTTGGTCCCGGCTACAATGAGCAGTTCTTC	CASRVFGPGYNEQFF
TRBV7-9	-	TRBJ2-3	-	TGTGCCAGCAGCTCCTCGGTAGATACGCAGTATTTT	CASSSSVDTQYF
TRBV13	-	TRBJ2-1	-	TGTGCCAGCAGCCTGGAGGGACACCTGCACAATGAGCAGTTCTTC	CASSLEGHLHNEQFF
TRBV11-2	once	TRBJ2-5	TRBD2	TGTGCCAGCAGCCTGACTAGCCGACATCAAGAGACCCAGTACTTC	CASSLTSRHQETQYF
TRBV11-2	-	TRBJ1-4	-	TGTGCCAGCAGCATTCTCCAGGGTGAAAAACTGTTTTTT	CASSILQGEKLFF
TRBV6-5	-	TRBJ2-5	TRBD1	TGTGCCAGCAGTTACGCCGGACAGGGGGAGACCCAGTACTTC	CASSYAGQGETQYF
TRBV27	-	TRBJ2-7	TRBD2	TGTGCCAGCAGTTTACGATCTTTTACGGCGGGAGGGCTGTACGAGCAGTACTTC	CASSLRSFTAGGLYEQYF
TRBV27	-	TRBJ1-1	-	TGTGCCAGCAGTTTATCGTTAGGAGCGAACACTGAAGCTTTCTTT	CASSLSLGANTEAFF
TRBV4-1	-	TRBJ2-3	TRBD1	TGCGCCAGCAGCCCCCAACCGACAGGGGACGGCACAGATACGCAGTATTTT	CASSPQPTGDGTDTQYF
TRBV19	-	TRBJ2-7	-	TGTGCCAGTAGTCCCGGGACTTTATACGAGCAGTACTTC	CASSPGTLYEQYF
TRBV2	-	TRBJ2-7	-	TGTGCCAGCACAGCGACACACTCCTACGAGCAGTACTTC	CASTATHSYEQYF
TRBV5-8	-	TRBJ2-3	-	TGTGCCAGCAGCTTGGGGGCCAGCGGCACAGATACGCAGTATTTT	CASSLGASGTDTQYF
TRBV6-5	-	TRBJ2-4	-	TGTGCCAGCAGTCCGACCCGGGGGGCCAAAAACATTCAGTACTTC	CASSPTRGAKNIQYF